This T cell receptor beta chain was recorded in a study of breast tumors, draining lymph nodes, adjacent tissues. The lymph nodes were axillary draining lymph nodes from breast cancer patients. The germline V gene encodes CDR1 KGHDR and CDR2 SFDVKD. The CDR3 length is 15 residues. With 4 bases removed from V and 6 bases from J, the gap between germline ends came to 14 bases. MiXCR, applied by TCRdb to the multiplex PCR reads, yields one record per CDR3 protein. Of 160,000 or so distinct CDR3 sequences in the sample, about 30% were seen once. Source material: axillary lymph node tissue. The receptor was derived from a female donor with breast cancer. Some clones in this sample may be carry-over from other donors' samples. V gene TRBV24-1 combines with J gene TRBJ1-4, with a tentative D call TRBD1 (6 bases). The CDR3 reads CATSERTGRDEKLFF. The CDR3 nucleotides are TGTGCCACCAGTGAGCGTACAGGGCGCGATGAAAAACTGTTTTTT.